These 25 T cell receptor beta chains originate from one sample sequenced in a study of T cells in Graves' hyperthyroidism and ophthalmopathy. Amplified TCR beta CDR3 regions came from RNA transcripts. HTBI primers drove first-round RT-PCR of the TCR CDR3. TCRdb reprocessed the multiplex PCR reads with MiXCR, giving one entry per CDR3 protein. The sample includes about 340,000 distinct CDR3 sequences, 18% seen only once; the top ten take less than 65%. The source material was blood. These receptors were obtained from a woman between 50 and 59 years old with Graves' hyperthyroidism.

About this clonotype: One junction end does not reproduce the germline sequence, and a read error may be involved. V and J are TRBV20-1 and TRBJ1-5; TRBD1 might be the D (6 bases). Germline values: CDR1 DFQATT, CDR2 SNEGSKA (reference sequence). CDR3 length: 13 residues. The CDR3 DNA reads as TGCAGTGCTTTGAACAGGCTAGGACAGCTCCAGCATTTT. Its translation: CSALNRLGQLQHF.

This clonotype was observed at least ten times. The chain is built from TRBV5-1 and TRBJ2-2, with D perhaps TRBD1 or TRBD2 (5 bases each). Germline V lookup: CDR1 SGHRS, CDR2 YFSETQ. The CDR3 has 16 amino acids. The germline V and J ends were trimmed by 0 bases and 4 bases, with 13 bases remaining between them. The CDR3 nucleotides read TGCGCCAGCAGCTTGGCCCGGGACGGTTTCACCGGGGAGCTGTTTTTT. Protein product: CASSLARDGFTGELFF.

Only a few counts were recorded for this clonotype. The CDR3 bases are TGTGCCAGCAGCCAAGCGGGCAGGGGATCTAGCACAGATACGCAGTATTTT. This translates into CASSQAGRGSSTDTQYF. The rearrangement joins TRBV3-1 to TRBJ2-3, with a tentative D call TRBD1 (6 bases). This CDR3 region has 17 residues. Germline V CDR1 and CDR2: LGHDT, YNNKEL (reference sequence). V was cut by 1 base and J by 0 bases, with 14 bases left in between.

CDR3 sequence reads: CASSRGSSGNTGELFF. Written as DNA, the CDR3 is TGCGCCAGCAGCCGGGGGTCTAGCGGGAACACCGGGGAGCTGTTTTTT. The chain uses TRBV5-1 and TRBJ2-2, with 7 bases identical to TRBD2. This CDR3 has 16 amino acids. J was trimmed by 1 base and V by 4 bases; bases with no gene match: 7. Germline assignment: CDR1 SGHRS and CDR2 YFSETQ.

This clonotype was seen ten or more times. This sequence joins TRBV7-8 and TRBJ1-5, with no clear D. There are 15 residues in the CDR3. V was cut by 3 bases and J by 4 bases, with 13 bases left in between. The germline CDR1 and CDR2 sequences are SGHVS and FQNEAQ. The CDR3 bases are TGTGCCAGCAGCTTTACCGCGGGGAAGAATCAGCCCCAGCATTTT. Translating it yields CASSFTAGKNQPQHF.

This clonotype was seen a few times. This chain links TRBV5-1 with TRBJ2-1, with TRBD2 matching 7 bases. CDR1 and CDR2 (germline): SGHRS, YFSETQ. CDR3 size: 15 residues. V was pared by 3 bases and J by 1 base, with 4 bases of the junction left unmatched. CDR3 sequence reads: CASSYEGGSYNEQFF. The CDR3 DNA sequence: TGCGCCAGCAGCTACGAGGGAGGGTCCTACAATGAGCAGTTCTTC. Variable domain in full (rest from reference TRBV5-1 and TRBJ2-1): KAGVTQTPRYLIKTRGQQVTLSCSPISGHRSVSWYQQTPGQGLQFLFEYFSETQRNKGNFPGRFSGRQFSNSRSEMNVSTLELGDSALYLCASSYEGGSYNEQFFGPGTRLTVL.

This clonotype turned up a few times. DNA of the CDR3: TGTGCCAGCAGCCCTCGGACAGCGAGATCAGGGGAGACCCAGTACTTC. It specifies CASSPRTARSGETQYF. V and J are TRBV12-3 or TRBV12-4 and TRBJ2-5; TRBD1 might be the D (6 bases). Trimming stripped 6 bases from V and 5 bases from J, with 22 bases between. The CDR3 contains 16 residues.

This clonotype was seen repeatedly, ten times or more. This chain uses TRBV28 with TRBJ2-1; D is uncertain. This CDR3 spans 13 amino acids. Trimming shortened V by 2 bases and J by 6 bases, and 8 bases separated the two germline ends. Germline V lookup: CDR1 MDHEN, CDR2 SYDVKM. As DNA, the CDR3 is TGTGCCAGCAGTTTAGGCGCGGCCAATGAGCAGTTCTTC. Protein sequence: CASSLGAANEQFF.

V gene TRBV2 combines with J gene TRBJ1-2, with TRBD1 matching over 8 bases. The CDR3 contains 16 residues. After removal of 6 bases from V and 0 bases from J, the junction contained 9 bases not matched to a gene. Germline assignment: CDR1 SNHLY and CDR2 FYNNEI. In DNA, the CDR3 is TGTGCCAGCAGAAGGACAGGGACGAGGGCTAACTATGGCTACACCTTC. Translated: CASRRTGTRANYGYTF.

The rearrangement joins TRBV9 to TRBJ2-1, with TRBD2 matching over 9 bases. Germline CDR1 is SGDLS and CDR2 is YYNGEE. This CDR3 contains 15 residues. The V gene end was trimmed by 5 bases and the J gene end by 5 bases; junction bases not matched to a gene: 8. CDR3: CASSLGGGRDNEQFF. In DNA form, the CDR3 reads TGTGCCAGCAGTCTGGGGGGCGGGAGGGACAATGAGCAGTTCTTC.

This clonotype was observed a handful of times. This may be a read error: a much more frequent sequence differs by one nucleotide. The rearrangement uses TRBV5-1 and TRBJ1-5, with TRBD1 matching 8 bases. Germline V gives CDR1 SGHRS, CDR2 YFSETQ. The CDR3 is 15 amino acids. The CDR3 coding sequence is TGCGCCAACAGCCTTGGACAGGGAGGAAATCAGCCCCAGCATTTT. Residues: CANSLGQGGNQPQHF.

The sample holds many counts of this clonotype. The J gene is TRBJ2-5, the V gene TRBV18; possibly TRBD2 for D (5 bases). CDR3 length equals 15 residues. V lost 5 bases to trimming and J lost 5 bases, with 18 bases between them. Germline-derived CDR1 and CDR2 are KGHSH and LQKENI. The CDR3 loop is CASSSGAGDGETQYF. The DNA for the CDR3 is TGTGCCAGCTCATCCGGTGCGGGCGACGGGGAGACCCAGTACTTC.

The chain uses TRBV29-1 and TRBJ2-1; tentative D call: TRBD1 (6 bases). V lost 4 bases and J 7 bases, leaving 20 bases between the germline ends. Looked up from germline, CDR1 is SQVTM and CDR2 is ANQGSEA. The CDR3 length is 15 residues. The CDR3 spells CSVAPNKLRGNEQFF. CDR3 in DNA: TGCAGCGTTGCCCCGAACAAGCTTAGGGGGAATGAGCAGTTCTTC.

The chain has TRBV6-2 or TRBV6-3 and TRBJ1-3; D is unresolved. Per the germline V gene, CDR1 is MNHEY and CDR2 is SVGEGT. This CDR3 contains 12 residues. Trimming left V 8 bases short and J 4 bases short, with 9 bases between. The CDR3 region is CASLDVGNTIYF. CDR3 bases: TGTGCCAGCTTAGACGTGGGAAACACCATATATTTT.

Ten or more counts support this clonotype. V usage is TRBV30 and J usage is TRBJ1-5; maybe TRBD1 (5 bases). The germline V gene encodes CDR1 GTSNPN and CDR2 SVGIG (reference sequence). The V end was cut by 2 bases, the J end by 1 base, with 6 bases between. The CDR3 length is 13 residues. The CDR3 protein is CAWSKGSNQPQHF. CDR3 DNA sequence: TGTGCCTGGAGTAAGGGGAGCAATCAGCCCCAGCATTTT.

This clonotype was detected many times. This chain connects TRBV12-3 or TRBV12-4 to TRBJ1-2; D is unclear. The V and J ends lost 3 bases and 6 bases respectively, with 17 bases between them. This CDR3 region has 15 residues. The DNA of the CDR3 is TGTGCCAGCAGTTTTGGGAGGGCCGACCACGATGGCTACACCTTC. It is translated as CASSFGRADHDGYTF.

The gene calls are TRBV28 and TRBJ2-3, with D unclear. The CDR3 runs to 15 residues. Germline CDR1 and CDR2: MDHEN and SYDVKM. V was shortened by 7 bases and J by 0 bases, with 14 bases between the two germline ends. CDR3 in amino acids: CASIPSGVSTDTQYF. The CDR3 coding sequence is TGTGCCAGCATCCCTTCTGGGGTTAGCACAGATACGCAGTATTTT.

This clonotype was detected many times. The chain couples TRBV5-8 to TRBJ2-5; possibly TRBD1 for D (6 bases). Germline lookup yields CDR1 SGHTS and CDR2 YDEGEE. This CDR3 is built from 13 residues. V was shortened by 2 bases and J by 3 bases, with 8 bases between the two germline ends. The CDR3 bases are TGTGCCAGCAGCTTAAAGGGGGAAGAGACCCAGTACTTC. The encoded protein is CASSLKGEETQYF.

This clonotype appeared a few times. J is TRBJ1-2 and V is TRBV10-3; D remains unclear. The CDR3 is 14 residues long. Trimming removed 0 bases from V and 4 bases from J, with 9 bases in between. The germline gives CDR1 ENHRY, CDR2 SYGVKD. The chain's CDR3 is CAISESAASYGYTF. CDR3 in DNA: TGTGCCATCAGTGAGTCGGCAGCCTCCTATGGCTACACCTTC.

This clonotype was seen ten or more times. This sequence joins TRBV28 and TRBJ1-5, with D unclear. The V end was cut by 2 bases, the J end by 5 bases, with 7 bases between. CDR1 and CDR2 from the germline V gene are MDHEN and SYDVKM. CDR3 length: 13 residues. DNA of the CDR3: TGTGCCAGCAGTTTACAGGTTGATCAGCCCCAGCATTTT. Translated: CASSLQVDQPQHF. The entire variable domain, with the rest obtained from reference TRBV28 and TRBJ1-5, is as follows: DVKVTQSSRYLVKRTGEKVFLECVQDMDHENMFWYRQDPGLGLRLIYFSYDVKMKEKGDIPEGYSVSREKKERFSLILESASTNQTSMYLCASSLQVDQPQHFGDGTRLSIL.

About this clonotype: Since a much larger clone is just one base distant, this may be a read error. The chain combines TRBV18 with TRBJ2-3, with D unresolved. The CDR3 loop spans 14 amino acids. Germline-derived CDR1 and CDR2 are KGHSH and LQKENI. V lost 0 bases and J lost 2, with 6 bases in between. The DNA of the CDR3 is TGTGCCAGCTCACCACCCGGCTACACAGATACGCAGTATTTT. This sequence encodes CASSPPGYTDTQYF. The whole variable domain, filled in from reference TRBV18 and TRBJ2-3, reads NAGVMQNPRHLVRRRGQEARLRCSPMKGHSHVYWYRQLPEEGLKFMVYLQKENIIDESGMPKERFSAEFPKEGPSILRIQQVVRGDSAAYFCASSPPGYTDTQYFGPGTRLTVL.

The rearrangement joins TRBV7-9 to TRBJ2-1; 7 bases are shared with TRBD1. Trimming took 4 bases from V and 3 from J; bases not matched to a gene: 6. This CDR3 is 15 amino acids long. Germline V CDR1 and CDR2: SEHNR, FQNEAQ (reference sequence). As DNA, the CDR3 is TGTGCCAGCAGCTCCGGGACAGCCGACTACAATGAGCAGTTCTTC. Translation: CASSSGTADYNEQFF.

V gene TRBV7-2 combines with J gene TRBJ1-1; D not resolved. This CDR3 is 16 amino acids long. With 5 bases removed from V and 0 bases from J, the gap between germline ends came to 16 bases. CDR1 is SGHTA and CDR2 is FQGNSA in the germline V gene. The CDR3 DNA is TGTGCCAGCAGCCCGGACGGAGCTGGTGTGAACACTGAAGCTTTCTTT. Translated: CASSPDGAGVNTEAFF.

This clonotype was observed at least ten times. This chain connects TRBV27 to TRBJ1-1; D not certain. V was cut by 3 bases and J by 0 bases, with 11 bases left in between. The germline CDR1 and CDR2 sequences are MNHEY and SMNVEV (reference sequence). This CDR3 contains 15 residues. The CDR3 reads CASSFGTDMNTEAFF. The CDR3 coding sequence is TGTGCCAGCAGTTTCGGAACAGACATGAACACTGAAGCTTTCTTT.

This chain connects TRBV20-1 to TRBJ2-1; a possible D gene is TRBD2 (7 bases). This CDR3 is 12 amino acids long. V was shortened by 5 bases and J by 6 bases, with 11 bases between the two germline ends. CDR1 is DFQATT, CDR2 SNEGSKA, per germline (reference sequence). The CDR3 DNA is TGCAGTGCTGGGGAGGGGGGCAATGAGCAGTTCTTC. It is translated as CSAGEGGNEQFF.